This is a list of T cell receptor beta chains from one sample in a study of cytomegalovirus exposure and HLA in healthy donors. This table comes from immunoSEQ multiplex PCR, and its TCRdb copy is limited to in-frame clones, with some not included. In total, the table holds 100,000 to 150,000 clones. The sequenced sample was PBMCs. These receptors came from a man aged 18 to 30 in good health and CMV-seronegative. Both conserved end residues are part of each CDR3. The order of the fields is V gene, D gene, J gene, CDR3 DNA, CDR3 protein. D genes are given only for firm matches.

>TRBV1|.|TRBJ2-3
TGCACCAGCAGCCAGAGCTGGACGGAGGTCACAGATACGCAGTATTTT
CTSSQSWTEVTDTQYF
>TRBV6-5|.|TRBJ2-5
TGTGCCAGCAGTAAGCAAAAGAACGGAGAGACCCAGTACTTC
CASSKQKNGETQYF
>TRBV5-8|.|TRBJ1-2
TGTGCCAGCAGCTTAAGAAGAACCCTAAGATCCTATGGCTACACCTTC
CASSLRRTLRSYGYTF
>TRBV19|TRBD1|TRBJ2-7
TGTGCCAGTAGTATAGCGGGACAGGAGACCTACGAGCAGTACTTC
CASSIAGQETYEQYF
>TRBV18|TRBD1|TRBJ1-4
TGTGCCAGCTCACCACCGGGACAGGAGAATGAAAAACTGTTTTTT
CASSPPGQENEKLFF
>TRBV6-4|.|TRBJ2-1
TGTGCCAGCAGACCGGAGGGTCTCTACAATGAGCAGTTCTTC
CASRPEGLYNEQFF
>TRBV6-6|TRBD1|TRBJ2-7
TGTGCCAGCAGTTACGGGACAGGGGTCTCCTACGAGCAGTACTTC
CASSYGTGVSYEQYF
>TRBV6-5|.|TRBJ1-5
TGTGCCAGCAGAGGGGCAGGTGGTCAGCCCCAGCATTTT
CASRGAGGQPQHF
>TRBV18|TRBD1|TRBJ2-6
TGTGCCAGCTCACCAGGACAGGCTGGGGCCAACGTCCTGACTTTC
CASSPGQAGANVLTF
>TRBV5-1|TRBD1|TRBJ1-3
TGCGCCAGCAGCCTAGGACAGGGTAACACCATATATTTT
CASSLGQGNTIYF
>TRBV6-1|.|TRBJ1-1
TGTGCCAGCAGTGCTAATACAGACACTGAAGCTTTCTTT
CASSANTDTEAFF
>TRBV7-9|TRBD2|TRBJ2-3
TGTGCCAGCAGCTCACTAGCGGGCGCGCGGGATACGCAGTATTTT
CASSSLAGARDTQYF
>TRBV30|.|TRBJ2-5
TGTGCCTGGAGTGTACTGGAGACCCAGTACTTC
CAWSVLETQYF
>TRBV19|TRBD1|TRBJ2-5
TGTGCCAGTAGAGACGGACAGGGCACTCAAGAGACCCAGTACTTC
CASRDGQGTQETQYF
>TRBV9|TRBD2|TRBJ2-1
TGTGCCAGCCAGCGGGGTTTGAATGAGCAGTTCTTC
CASQRGLNEQFF
>TRBV7-9|TRBD1|TRBJ1-2
TGTGCCAGCAGCCTTGGACAGGCCTCTTATGGCTACACCTTC
CASSLGQASYGYTF